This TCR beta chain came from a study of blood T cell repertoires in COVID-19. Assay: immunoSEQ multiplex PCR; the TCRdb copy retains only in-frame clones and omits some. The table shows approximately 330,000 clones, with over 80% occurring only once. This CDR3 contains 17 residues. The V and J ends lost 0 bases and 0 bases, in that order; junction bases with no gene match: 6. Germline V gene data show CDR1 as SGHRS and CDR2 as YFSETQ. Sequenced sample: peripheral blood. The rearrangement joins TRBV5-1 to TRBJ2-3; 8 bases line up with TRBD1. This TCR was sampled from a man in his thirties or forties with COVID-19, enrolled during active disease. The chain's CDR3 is CASSLGPTGVSTDTQYF. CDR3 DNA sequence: TGCGCCAGCAGCTTGGGACCGACAGGGGTTAGCACAGATACGCAGTATTTT.